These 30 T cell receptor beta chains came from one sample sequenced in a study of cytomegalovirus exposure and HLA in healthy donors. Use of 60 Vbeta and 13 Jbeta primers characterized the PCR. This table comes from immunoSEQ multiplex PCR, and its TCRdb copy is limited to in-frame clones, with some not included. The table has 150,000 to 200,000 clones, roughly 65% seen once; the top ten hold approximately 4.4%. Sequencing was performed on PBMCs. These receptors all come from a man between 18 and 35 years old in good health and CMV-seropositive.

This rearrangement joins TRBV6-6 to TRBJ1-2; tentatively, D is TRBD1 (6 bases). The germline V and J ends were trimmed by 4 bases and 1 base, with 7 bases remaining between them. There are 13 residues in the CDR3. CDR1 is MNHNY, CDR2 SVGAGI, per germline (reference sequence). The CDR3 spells CASSSQGNYGYTF. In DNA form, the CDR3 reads TGTGCCAGCAGTTCACAGGGTAACTATGGCTACACCTTC.

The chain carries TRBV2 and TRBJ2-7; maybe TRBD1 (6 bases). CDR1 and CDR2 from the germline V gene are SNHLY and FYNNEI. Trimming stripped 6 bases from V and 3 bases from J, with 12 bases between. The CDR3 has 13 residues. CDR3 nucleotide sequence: TGTGCCAGCAGCTTGGACAGTAACTACGAGCAGTACGTC. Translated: CASSLDSNYEQYV.

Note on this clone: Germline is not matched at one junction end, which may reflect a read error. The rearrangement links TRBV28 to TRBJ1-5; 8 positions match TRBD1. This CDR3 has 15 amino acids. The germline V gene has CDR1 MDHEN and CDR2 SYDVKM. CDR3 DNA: TGTGCCAGCAGTTTAGGTAGGACAGGGAATCAGCCCCGGCATTTT. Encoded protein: CASSLGRTGNQPRHF. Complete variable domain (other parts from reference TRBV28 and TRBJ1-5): DVKVTQSSRYLVKRTGEKVFLECVQDMDHENMFWYRQDPGLGLRLIYFSYDVKMKEKGDIPEGYSVSREKKERFSLILESASTNQTSMYLCASSLGRTGNQPRHFGDGTRLSIL.

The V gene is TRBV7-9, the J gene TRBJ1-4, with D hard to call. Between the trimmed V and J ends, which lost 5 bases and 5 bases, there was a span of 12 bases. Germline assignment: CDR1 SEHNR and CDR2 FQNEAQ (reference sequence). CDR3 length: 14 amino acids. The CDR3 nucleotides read TGTGCCAGCAGCCCCCCCCCGGGAAATGAAAAACTGTTTTTT. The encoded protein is CASSPPPGNEKLFF.

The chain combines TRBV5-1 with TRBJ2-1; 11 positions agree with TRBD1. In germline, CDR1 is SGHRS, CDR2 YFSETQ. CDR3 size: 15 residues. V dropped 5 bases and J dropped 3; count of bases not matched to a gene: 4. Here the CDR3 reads CASRRGQGDYNEQFF. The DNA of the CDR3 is TGCGCCAGCAGGCGGGGACAGGGGGACTACAATGAGCAGTTCTTC. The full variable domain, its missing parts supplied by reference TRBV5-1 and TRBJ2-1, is KAGVTQTPRYLIKTRGQQVTLSCSPISGHRSVSWYQQTPGQGLQFLFEYFSETQRNKGNFPGRFSGRQFSNSRSEMNVSTLELGDSALYLCASRRGQGDYNEQFFGPGTRLTVL.

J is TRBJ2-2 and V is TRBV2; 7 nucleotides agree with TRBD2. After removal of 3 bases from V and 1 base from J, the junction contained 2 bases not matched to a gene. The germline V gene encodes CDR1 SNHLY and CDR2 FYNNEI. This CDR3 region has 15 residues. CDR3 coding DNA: TGTGCCAGCAGTGATTGGGAGGGGAACACCGGGGAGCTGTTTTTT. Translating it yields CASSDWEGNTGELFF.

CDR3 region: CSAPSRGGDNEQFF. CDR3 nucleotides: TGCAGCGCTCCATCAAGAGGAGGGGACAATGAGCAGTTCTTC. V is TRBV29-1 and J is TRBJ2-1, with TRBD2 as a possible D gene (6 bases). Germline CDR1 is SQVTM and CDR2 is ANQGSEA. V was trimmed by 7 bases and J by 5 bases, leaving 18 bases between them. This CDR3 comprises 14 residues.

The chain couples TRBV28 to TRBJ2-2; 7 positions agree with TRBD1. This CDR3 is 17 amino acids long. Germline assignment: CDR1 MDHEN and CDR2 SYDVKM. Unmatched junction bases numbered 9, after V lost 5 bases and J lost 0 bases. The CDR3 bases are TGTGCCAGCAGTAGGGCAGGGCAGGGGGCGAACACCGGGGAGCTGTTTTTT. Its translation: CASSRAGQGANTGELFF. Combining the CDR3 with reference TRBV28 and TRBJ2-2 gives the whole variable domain DVKVTQSSRYLVKRTGEKVFLECVQDMDHENMFWYRQDPGLGLRLIYFSYDVKMKEKGDIPEGYSVSREKKERFSLILESASTNQTSMYLCASSRAGQGANTGELFFGEGSRLTVL.

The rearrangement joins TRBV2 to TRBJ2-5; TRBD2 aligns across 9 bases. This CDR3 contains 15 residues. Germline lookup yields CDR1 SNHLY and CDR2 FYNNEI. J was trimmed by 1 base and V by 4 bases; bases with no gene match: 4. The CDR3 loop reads CASSGDSGGQETQYF. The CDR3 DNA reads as TGTGCCAGCAGTGGCGATAGCGGGGGCCAAGAGACCCAGTACTTC. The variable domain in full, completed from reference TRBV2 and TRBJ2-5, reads EPEVTQTPSHQVTQMGQEVILRCVPISNHLYFYWYRQILGQKVEFLVSFYNNEISEKSEIFDDQFSVERPDGSNFTLKIRSTKLEDSAMYFCASSGDSGGQETQYFGPGTRLLVL.

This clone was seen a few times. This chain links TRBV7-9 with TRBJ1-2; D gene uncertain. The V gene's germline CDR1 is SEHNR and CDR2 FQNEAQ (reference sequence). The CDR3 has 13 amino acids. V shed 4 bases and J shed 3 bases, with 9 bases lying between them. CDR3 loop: CASSSNDYYGYTF. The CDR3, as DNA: TGTGCCAGCAGCTCCAACGACTACTATGGCTACACCTTC.

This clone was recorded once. CDR3 region: CSVALAAKDEQFF. CDR3 nucleotides: TGCAGCGTTGCTCTAGCGGCTAAGGATGAGCAGTTCTTC. This chain connects TRBV29-1 to TRBJ2-1, with 7 bases aligning to TRBD2. The trim removed 4 bases at V and 8 bases at J, leaving 8 bases unmatched. The CDR3 has 13 residues. Germline V gene data show CDR1 as SQVTM and CDR2 as ANQGSEA.

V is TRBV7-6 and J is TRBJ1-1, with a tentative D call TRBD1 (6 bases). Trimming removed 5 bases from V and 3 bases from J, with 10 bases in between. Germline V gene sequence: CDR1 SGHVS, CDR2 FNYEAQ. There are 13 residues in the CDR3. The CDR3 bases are TGTGCCAGCAGCCTGGACAGTTACACTGAAGCTTTCTTT. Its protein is CASSLDSYTEAFF.

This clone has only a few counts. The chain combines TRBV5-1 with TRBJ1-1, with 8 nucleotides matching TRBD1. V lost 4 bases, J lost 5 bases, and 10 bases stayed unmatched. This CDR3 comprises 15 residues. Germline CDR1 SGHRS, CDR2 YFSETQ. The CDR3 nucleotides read TGCGCCAGCAGCCCACTCGGACAGGGAGGAACTGAAGCTTTCTTT. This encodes CASSPLGQGGTEAFF. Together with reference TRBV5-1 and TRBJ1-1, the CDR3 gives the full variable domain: KAGVTQTPRYLIKTRGQQVTLSCSPISGHRSVSWYQQTPGQGLQFLFEYFSETQRNKGNFPGRFSGRQFSNSRSEMNVSTLELGDSALYLCASSPLGQGGTEAFFGQGTRLTVV.

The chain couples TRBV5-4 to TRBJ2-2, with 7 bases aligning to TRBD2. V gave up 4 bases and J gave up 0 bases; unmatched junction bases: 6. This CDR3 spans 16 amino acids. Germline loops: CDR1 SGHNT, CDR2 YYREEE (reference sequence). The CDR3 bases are TGTGCCAGCAGCCCAACTCTAGCGGCGAACACCGGGGAGCTGTTTTTT. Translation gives CASSPTLAANTGELFF. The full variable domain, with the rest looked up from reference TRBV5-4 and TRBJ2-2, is ETGVTQSPTHLIKTRGQQVTLRCSSQSGHNTVSWYQQALGQGPQFIFQYYREEENGRGNFPPRFSGLQFPNYSSELNVNALELDDSALYLCASSPTLAANTGELFFGEGSRLTVL.

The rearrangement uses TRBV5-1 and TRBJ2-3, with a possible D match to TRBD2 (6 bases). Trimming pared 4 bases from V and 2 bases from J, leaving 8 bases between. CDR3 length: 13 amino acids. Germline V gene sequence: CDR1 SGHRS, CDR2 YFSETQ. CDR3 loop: CASSRGNTDTQYF. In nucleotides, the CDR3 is TGCGCCAGCAGCCGGGGGAACACAGATACGCAGTATTTT.

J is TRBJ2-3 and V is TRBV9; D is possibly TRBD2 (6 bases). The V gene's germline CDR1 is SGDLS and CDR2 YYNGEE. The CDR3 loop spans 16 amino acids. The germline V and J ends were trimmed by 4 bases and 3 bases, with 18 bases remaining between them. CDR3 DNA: TGTGCCAGCAGCCCAAAACGGGGGTCGCTGACAGATACGCAGTATTTT. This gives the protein CASSPKRGSLTDTQYF. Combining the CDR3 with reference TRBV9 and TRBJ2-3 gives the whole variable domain DSGVTQTPKHLITATGQRVTLRCSPRSGDLSVYWYQQSLDQGLQFLIQYYNGEERAKGNILERFSAQQFPDLHSELNLSSLELGDSALYFCASSPKRGSLTDTQYFGPGTRLTVL.

For the CDR3, the DNA is TGTGCCAGCAGTTCCTTTCTAGCGGGGGGCCAGGGGGAGCAGTTCTTC. The encoded protein is CASSSFLAGGQGEQFF. V usage is TRBV6-5 and J usage is TRBJ2-1, with 11 bases lining up with TRBD2. Germline values: CDR1 MNHEY, CDR2 SVGAGI. V lost 4 bases and J lost 10; bases outside the gene matches: 12. The CDR3 totals 16 residues.

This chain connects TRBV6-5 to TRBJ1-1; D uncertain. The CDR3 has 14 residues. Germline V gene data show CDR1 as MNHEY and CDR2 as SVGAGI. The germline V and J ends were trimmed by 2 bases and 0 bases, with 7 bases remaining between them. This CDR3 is CASSYTEMNTEAFF. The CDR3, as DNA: TGTGCCAGCAGTTACACAGAGATGAACACTGAAGCTTTCTTT.

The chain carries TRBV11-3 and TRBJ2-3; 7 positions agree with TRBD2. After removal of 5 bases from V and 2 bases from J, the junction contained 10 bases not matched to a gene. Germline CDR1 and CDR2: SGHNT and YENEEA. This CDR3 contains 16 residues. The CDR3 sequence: CASSPRGRGYTDTQYF. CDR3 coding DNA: TGTGCCAGCAGCCCCCGTGGGAGGGGATACACAGATACGCAGTATTTT.

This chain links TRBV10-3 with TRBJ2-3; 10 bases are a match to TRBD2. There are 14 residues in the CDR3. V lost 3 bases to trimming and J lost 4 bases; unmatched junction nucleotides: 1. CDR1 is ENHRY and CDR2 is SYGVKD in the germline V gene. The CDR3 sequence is CAISDGTSADTQYF. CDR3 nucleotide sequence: TGTGCCATCAGTGATGGGACTAGCGCAGATACGCAGTATTTT.

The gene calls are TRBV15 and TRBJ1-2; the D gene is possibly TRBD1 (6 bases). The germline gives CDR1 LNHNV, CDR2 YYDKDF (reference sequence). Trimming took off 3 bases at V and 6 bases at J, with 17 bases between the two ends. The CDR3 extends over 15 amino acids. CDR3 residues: CATSRGDTSEDGYTF. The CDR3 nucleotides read TGTGCCACCAGCAGGGGGGACACTAGTGAGGATGGCTACACCTTC.

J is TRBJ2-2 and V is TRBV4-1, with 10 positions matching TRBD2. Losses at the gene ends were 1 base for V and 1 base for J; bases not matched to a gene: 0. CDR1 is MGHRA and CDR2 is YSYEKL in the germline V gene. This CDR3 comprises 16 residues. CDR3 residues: CASSQASGGNTGELFF. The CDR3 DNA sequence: TGCGCCAGCAGCCAAGCTAGCGGGGGGAACACCGGGGAGCTGTTTTTT.

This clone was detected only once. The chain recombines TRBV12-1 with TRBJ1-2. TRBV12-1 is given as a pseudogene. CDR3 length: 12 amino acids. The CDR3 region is CASSFSSYGYTF. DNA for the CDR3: TGTGCCAGCAGCTTTTCTTCCTATGGCTACACCTTC.

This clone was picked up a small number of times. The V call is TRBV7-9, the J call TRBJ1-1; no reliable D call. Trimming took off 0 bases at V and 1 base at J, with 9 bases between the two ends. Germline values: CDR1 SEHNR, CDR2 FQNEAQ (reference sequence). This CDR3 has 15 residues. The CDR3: CASSLAANRNTEAFF. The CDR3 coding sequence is TGTGCCAGCAGCTTAGCGGCGAACAGGAACACTGAAGCTTTCTTT.

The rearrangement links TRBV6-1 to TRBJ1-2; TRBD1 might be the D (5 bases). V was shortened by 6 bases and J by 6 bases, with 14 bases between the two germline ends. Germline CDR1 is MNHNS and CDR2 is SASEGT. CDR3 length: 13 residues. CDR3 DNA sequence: TGTGCCAGCAGAGAATCAGGGCTAGATGGCTACACCTTC. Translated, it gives CASRESGLDGYTF.

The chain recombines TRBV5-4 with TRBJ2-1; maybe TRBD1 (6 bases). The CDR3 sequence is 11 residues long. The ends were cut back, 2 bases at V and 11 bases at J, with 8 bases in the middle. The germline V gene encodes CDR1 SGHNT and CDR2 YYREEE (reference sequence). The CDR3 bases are TGTGCCAGCAGCTTTGGGGGCCAGCAGTTCTTC. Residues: CASSFGGQQFF.

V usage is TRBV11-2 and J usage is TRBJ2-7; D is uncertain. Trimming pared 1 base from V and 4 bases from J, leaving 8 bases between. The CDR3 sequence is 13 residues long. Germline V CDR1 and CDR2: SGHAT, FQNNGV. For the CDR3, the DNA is TGTGCCAGCAGCTTAGGGCAGAGGTACGAGCAGTACGTC. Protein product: CASSLGQRYEQYV.

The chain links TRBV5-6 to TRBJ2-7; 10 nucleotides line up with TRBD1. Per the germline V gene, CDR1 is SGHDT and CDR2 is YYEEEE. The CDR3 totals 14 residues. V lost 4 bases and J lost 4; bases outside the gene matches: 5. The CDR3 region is CASSHGTGEYEQYV. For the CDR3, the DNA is TGTGCCAGCAGCCACGGGACAGGGGAGTACGAGCAGTACGTC.

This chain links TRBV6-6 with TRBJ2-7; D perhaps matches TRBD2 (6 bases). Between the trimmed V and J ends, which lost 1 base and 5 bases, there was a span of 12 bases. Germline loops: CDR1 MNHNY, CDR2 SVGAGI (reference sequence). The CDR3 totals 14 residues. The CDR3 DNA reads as TGTGCCAGCAGTTACTTGGAGGGCCCCCACGAGCAGTACGTC. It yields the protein CASSYLEGPHEQYV.

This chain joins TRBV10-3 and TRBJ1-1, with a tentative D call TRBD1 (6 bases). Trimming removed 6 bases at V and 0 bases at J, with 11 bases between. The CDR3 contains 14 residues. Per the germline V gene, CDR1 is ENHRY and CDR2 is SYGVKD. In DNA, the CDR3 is TGTGCCATCAGACTGGACAGCGTGAACACTGAAGCTTTCTTT. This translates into CAIRLDSVNTEAFF.